One and the same sample provided the 3 T cell receptor beta chains below, sequenced in a study of blood T cell repertoires in COVID-19. Measured with immunoSEQ multiplex PCR; TCRdb has only the in-frame clones, and not every one. The sample yields tens of thousands of clones, around 90% seen once. Source material: peripheral blood. The source of these receptors is a man aged 45-60 years with active COVID-19.

The rearrangement links TRBV9 to TRBJ2-2, with 8 bases matching TRBD1. Trimming at V came to 2 bases and at J to 6 bases, leaving 6 bases not matched to a gene. The germline V gene has CDR1 SGDLS and CDR2 YYNGEE. This CDR3 spans 15 amino acids. CDR3 protein: CASSVGQGGPGELFF. The CDR3 DNA is TGTGCCAGCAGCGTCGGACAGGGTGGTCCCGGGGAGCTGTTTTTT.

The chain has TRBV5-1 and TRBJ1-2; D is ambiguous. The CDR3 spans 13 residues. In germline, CDR1 is SGHRS, CDR2 YFSETQ. Deletions cut 4 bases from V and 6 bases from J, with 13 bases between. The CDR3: CASSTSGWDGYTF. The CDR3, as DNA: TGCGCCAGCAGCACGAGCGGGTGGGATGGCTACACCTTC. Based on the CDR3 plus reference TRBV5-1 and TRBJ1-2, the full variable domain is KAGVTQTPRYLIKTRGQQVTLSCSPISGHRSVSWYQQTPGQGLQFLFEYFSETQRNKGNFPGRFSGRQFSNSRSEMNVSTLELGDSALYLCASSTSGWDGYTFGSGTRLTVV.

V is TRBV2 and J is TRBJ2-3; 16 positions agree with TRBD2. V lost 3 bases and J lost 1; bases outside the gene matches: 7. Germline CDR1 reads SNHLY; CDR2 reads FYNNEI. The CDR3 is 19 amino acids. This CDR3 is CASSDSGLAGGLGTDTQYF. CDR3 DNA sequence: TGTGCCAGCAGTGATTCGGGACTAGCGGGGGGGCTAGGCACAGATACGCAGTATTTT.